The table lists the clone carrying this TCR beta chain with many counts. Its antigen is still unknown. Each sample yielded at least 5.5 micrograms of PBMC total RNA. The sample is drawn from a study of blood T cells in healthy people across ages. Alongside a J-beta primer mix, a sample-barcoded 5' primer served in a second PCR lasting about 6 to 11 cycles. TCRdb independently ran MiXCR on the 5' RACE reads; one entry per CDR3 protein. The repertoire holds about 650,000 distinct CDR3 sequences, with about 30% as singletons. General study findings and limits: It was held that diversity estimates obtained from one million T cells represented underestimates. While age rose, TCR beta diversity per million T cells dropped in a roughly linear way.

Sequencing was carried out using blood. The sequence was collected from a woman of 80 years or more in good health.

DNA for the CDR3: TGTGCCAGTAGGGACGACACAAATGAGCAGTTCTTC. Amino acids: CASRDDTNEQFF. The chain recombines TRBV19 with TRBJ2-1; no firm D call. Germline CDR1 and CDR2: LNHDA and SQIVND (reference sequence). Trimming removed 6 bases from V and 7 bases from J, with 10 bases in between. This CDR3 spans 12 amino acids.